The 8 T cell receptor beta chains reported below all come from one sample, sequenced in a study of regulatory T cells in long-lasting Graves disease. CDR3-region Arm-PCR and iRepertoire HTBI primers produced the TCR beta libraries. TCRdb passed the multiplex PCR reads through MiXCR, listing each CDR3 protein once. The table lists roughly 380,000 distinct CDR3 sequences, around 16% of them singletons. Regarding time point: newly diagnosed GD, antithyroid drugs for less than 3 months. From RNA extracted from PBMCs, the TCR library was made. Sequenced here: peripheral blood mononuclear cells (PBMCs), sampled at new diagnosis, from a patient treated with antithyroid drugs. The origin of the receptors is a female donor with Graves disease.

This clonotype was counted ten times or more. J is TRBJ2-7 and V is TRBV20-1, with D perhaps matching TRBD1 (6 bases). Per the germline V gene, CDR1 is DFQATT and CDR2 is SNEGSKA (reference sequence). The CDR3 loop spans 11 amino acids. Trimming removed 6 bases at V and 7 bases at J, with 13 bases between. CDR3 amino acids: CSANYRVEQYF. DNA of the CDR3: TGCAGTGCAAACTACAGGGTTGAGCAGTACTTC.

The sample holds many counts of this clonotype. The chain carries TRBV10-3 and TRBJ1-5; D gene unclear. The CDR3 has 11 residues. From germline, CDR1 is ENHRY and CDR2 SYGVKD. Trimming cost V 8 bases and J 1 base, with 3 bases left between them. CDR3 coding DNA: TGTGCCATCGGAAGCAATCAGCCCCAGCATTTT. Its translation: CAIGSNQPQHF.

This clonotype was observed many times. Germline and junction disagree at one end, which may indicate a read error. The chain combines TRBV7-7 with TRBJ2-1; perhaps TRBD1 as D (5 bases). The CDR3 is made up of 15 amino acids. Germline lookup yields CDR1 SSHAT and CDR2 FNYEAQ (reference sequence). As DNA, the CDR3 is TGTGCTAGCAGCTTAGGAAGGGGCAGCTACAATGAGCAGTTCTTC. It is translated as CASSLGRGSYNEQFF.

Ten or more counts support this clonotype. The CDR3 loop reads CASGGGQSNTEAFF. The CDR3 DNA sequence: TGTGCCAGCGGCGGGGGACAGTCGAACACTGAAGCTTTCTTT. This chain joins TRBV28 and TRBJ1-1; 7 bases align to TRBD1. The CDR3 runs to 14 residues. V shed 8 bases and J 1 base; nucleotides not matched to a gene: 7. Per germline, CDR1 MDHEN and CDR2 SYDVKM.

This clonotype was counted a few times. The germline gene is not matched at one end of the junction; a read error may be the cause. The gene calls are TRBV4-3 and TRBJ2-1, with 7 positions matching TRBD2. Looked up from germline, CDR1 is LGHNA and CDR2 is YSLEER. The CDR3 length is 17 residues. The CDR3 is CASSQARLASGYNERFF. CDR3 DNA sequence: TGCGCCAGCAGCCAAGCCCGGCTGGCTAGCGGATACAATGAGCGGTTCTTC.

This clonotype has at least ten counts. The chain has TRBV6-1 and TRBJ2-2; a weak D match, TRBD1 (6 bases). CDR1 and CDR2 from the germline V gene are MNHNS and SASEGT. The CDR3 is made up of 15 amino acids. V was shortened by 6 bases and J by 7 bases, with 18 bases between the two germline ends. DNA for the CDR3: TGTGCCAGCAGCCTGTTCTACAGGGAAGACGGGGAGCTGTTTTTT. Its translation is CASSLFYREDGELFF.

The chain is built from TRBV4-3 and TRBJ2-4; 7 bases match TRBD2. This CDR3 has 15 amino acids. V shed 5 bases and J 0 bases; nucleotides not matched to a gene: 4. Germline V gives CDR1 LGHNA, CDR2 YSLEER. The CDR3 coding sequence is TGCGCCAGCAGCGACTTAGCGGGAGCCAAAAACATTCAGTACTTC. This sequence encodes CASSDLAGAKNIQYF.

This clonotype was detected a few times. The chain is built from TRBV28 and TRBJ2-3; 9 bases align to TRBD2. The length of the CDR3 is 15 residues. V shed 6 bases, J shed 4 bases, and the junction held 8 bases outside the gene matches. CDR1 and CDR2 from the germline V gene are MDHEN and SYDVKM. The CDR3 is CASSVRREGSDTQYF. CDR3 nucleotide sequence: TGTGCCAGCAGCGTCCGGCGGGAGGGTTCAGATACGCAGTATTTT.